These T cell receptor beta chains were read from a single sample in a study of blood T cells in healthy people across ages. TCRdb fed the 5' RACE reads into MiXCR, producing one record per CDR3 protein. This repertoire shows about 1.1 million distinct CDR3 sequences, 35% to 45% found once; its top ten account for around 13%. Source material: blood. These receptors came from a man aged 18 to 35 in good health. Each CDR3 is given with its conserved first and last residue. The order of the fields is V gene, J gene, D gene, clone size, CDR3 DNA, CDR3 protein. D genes are given only for firm matches. Size is stated for part of the rows, as once, few or many counts, or as a class when the clone is expanded.

V: TRBV14
J: TRBJ2-5
D: .
size: .
DNA: TGTGCCAGCAGCCAAAAGCTTGGGGTCCAAGAGACCCAGTACTTC
CDR3: CASSQKLGVQETQYF

V: TRBV25-1
J: TRBJ2-7
D: .
size: .
DNA: TGTGCCAGCAGTGGGTACAGGGAGGATAAGAACAATGAGCAGTACTTC
CDR3: CASSGYREDKNNEQYF

V: TRBV7-2
J: TRBJ1-5
D: .
size: .
DNA: TGTGCCAGCAGCCCCCATACTAGCAATCAGCCCCAGCATTTT
CDR3: CASSPHTSNQPQHF

V: TRBV7-2
J: TRBJ2-5
D: .
size: .
DNA: TGTGCCAGCAGCTTAGTTGTGTTCCAAGAGACCCAGTACTTC
CDR3: CASSLVVFQETQYF

V: TRBV29-1
J: TRBJ2-2
D: .
size: .
DNA: TGCAGCGTTGAGGCGGGCATGAACACCGGGGAGCTGTTTTTT
CDR3: CSVEAGMNTGELFF

V: TRBV7-2
J: TRBJ2-7
D: .
size: few
DNA: TGTGCCAGCAGCTTATTAGCGGCGACAGGGCGCGAGCAGTACTTC
CDR3: CASSLLAATGREQYF

V: TRBV4-2
J: TRBJ1-4
D: TRBD1
size: .
DNA: TGTGCCAGCAGCCAAGATGCAGGACAGGGAGGTGAAAAACTGTTTTTT
CDR3: CASSQDAGQGGEKLFF

V: TRBV5-1
J: TRBJ2-1
D: .
size: .
DNA: TGCGCCAGCAGCTCGAAAGTGATGTTAGTCTCCGGCAATGAGCAGTTCTTC
CDR3: CASSSKVMLVSGNEQFF

V: TRBV12-3/TRBV12-4
J: TRBJ2-5
D: .
size: .
DNA: TGTGCCAGCAGCCCTAGACTAGTAAATAACAATGAGCAGTACTTC
CDR3: CASSPRLVNNNEQYF

V: TRBV5-1
J: TRBJ2-2
D: TRBD1
size: .
DNA: TGCGCCTGCACCTTCCCAACCGGGACAGGTAACACCGGGGAGCTGTTTTTT
CDR3: CACTFPTGTGNTGELFF

V: TRBV2
J: TRBJ2-1
D: TRBD1
size: .
DNA: TGTGCCAGCAGTACCGACAGGGGACAGTCCTACAATGAGCAGTTCTTC
CDR3: CASSTDRGQSYNEQFF

V: TRBV6-6
J: TRBJ2-1
D: TRBD2
size: .
DNA: TGTGCCAGCAGTGAGGGGCTAGCGGAGATCAATGAGCAGTTCTTC
CDR3: CASSEGLAEINEQFF

V: TRBV25-1
J: TRBJ1-4
D: .
size: few
DNA: TGTGCCAGCAGTGAATGGAAGGGATCAAGTGAAAAACTGTTTTTT
CDR3: CASSEWKGSSEKLFF

V: TRBV7-2
J: TRBJ1-4
D: TRBD1
size: .
DNA: TGTGCCAGCAGCTTGGTGGGACAGGCTAATGAAAAACTGTTTTTT
CDR3: CASSLVGQANEKLFF

V: TRBV13
J: TRBJ1-6
D: TRBD1
size: .
DNA: TGTGCCAGCAGCCTACGGGACAGCCAAAATTCACCCCTCCACTTT
CDR3: CASSLRDSQNSPLHF

V: TRBV12-3/TRBV12-4
J: TRBJ2-1
D: TRBD2
size: .
DNA: TGTGCCAGCGGGAGGGACCTCAGAGAGCAGTTCTTC
CDR3: CASGRDLREQFF

V: TRBV6-5
J: TRBJ2-3
D: TRBD2
size: few
DNA: TGTGCCAGCAGCCCGGCTAGCGGGGGCGCAGATACGCAGTATTTT
CDR3: CASSPASGGADTQYF

V: TRBV28
J: TRBJ1-5
D: .
size: large
DNA: TGTGCCAGCAGTTCCCCGGAGGGATGGGATCAGCCCCAGCATTTT
CDR3: CASSSPEGWDQPQHF

V: TRBV12-3/TRBV12-4
J: TRBJ1-5
D: .
size: .
DNA: TGTGCCAGCAGTTTGGAACAGGTTGATCAGCCCCAGCATTTT
CDR3: CASSLEQVDQPQHF

V: TRBV9
J: TRBJ1-1
D: TRBD1
size: .
DNA: TGTGCCAGCAGCTATGGACAGGGTGGCGACACTGAAGCTTTCTTT
CDR3: CASSYGQGGDTEAFF

V: TRBV4-3
J: TRBJ2-3
D: .
size: few
DNA: TGCGCCAGCAGCCAAGATCCGGGGGCGATAACAGATACGCAGTATTTT
CDR3: CASSQDPGAITDTQYF

V: TRBV12-3/TRBV12-4
J: TRBJ2-7
D: .
size: .
DNA: TGTGCCAGCAGGTCCCTCTTTTTGGAGACAGGCATCAATGAGCAGTACTTC
CDR3: CASRSLFLETGINEQYF

V: TRBV27
J: TRBJ2-5
D: .
size: .
DNA: TGTGCCAGCAGTTTATTATGGACTATGGCGGAACCAGAGACCCAGTACTTC
CDR3: CASSLLWTMAEPETQYF

V: TRBV7-8
J: TRBJ1-5
D: .
size: .
DNA: TGTGCCAGCAGCTCCCGTGTGGGCCAAAGCAATCAGCCCCAGCATTTT
CDR3: CASSSRVGQSNQPQHF

V: TRBV29-1
J: TRBJ2-2
D: .
size: .
DNA: TGCAGCGTTGATCTGGGGGTATCCGGGGAGCTGTTTTTT
CDR3: CSVDLGVSGELFF

V: TRBV20-1
J: TRBJ1-2
D: .
size: .
DNA: TGCAGTGCTAGAGAAGTGCAGGGCGCAAGCCCCTATGGCTACACCTTC
CDR3: CSAREVQGASPYGYTF

V: TRBV15
J: TRBJ1-1
D: TRBD1
size: .
DNA: TGTGCCACCAGCGGTAGGACAGGGGTCGTAGCTTTCTTT
CDR3: CATSGRTGVVAFF

V: TRBV6-5
J: TRBJ2-1
D: TRBD1
size: .
DNA: TGTGCCAGCCGCCGGGACAGGGAGAACAATGAGCAGTTCTTC
CDR3: CASRRDRENNEQFF

V: TRBV6-6
J: TRBJ1-2
D: .
size: .
DNA: TGTGCCAGCCAAAAGGGATACTATGGCTACACCTTC
CDR3: CASQKGYYGYTF

V: TRBV7-8
J: TRBJ1-3
D: .
size: .
DNA: TGTGCCAGCAGCCCTGACAACTCTGGAAACACCATATATTTT
CDR3: CASSPDNSGNTIYF

V: TRBV30
J: TRBJ1-1
D: .
size: few
DNA: TGTGCCGCTCTCGGTCCGGGCACTGAAGCTTTCTTT
CDR3: CAALGPGTEAFF

V: TRBV3-1
J: TRBJ1-1
D: TRBD1
size: .
DNA: TGTGCCAGCAGCCAACAGGACAGGGGGACTGAAGCTTTCTTT
CDR3: CASSQQDRGTEAFF

V: TRBV2
J: TRBJ2-2
D: .
size: few
DNA: TGTGCCAGCAGGATGACTGCATCAAACACCGGGGAGCTGTTTTTT
CDR3: CASRMTASNTGELFF

V: TRBV9
J: TRBJ2-1
D: .
size: .
DNA: TGTGCCAGCAGCGGAGAGGTGGGGGTAGGCCCCTACAATGAGCAGTTCTTC
CDR3: CASSGEVGVGPYNEQFF

V: TRBV7-2
J: TRBJ2-7
D: TRBD1
size: .
DNA: TGTGCCAGCAGCTTAACTTTTCCGGGACAGCCCAACAATGAGCAGTACTTC
CDR3: CASSLTFPGQPNNEQYF